A selection of T cell receptor beta chains follows, all from one sample in a study of T cell changes during pregnancy in multiple sclerosis. Clones were sequenced by immunoSEQ multiplex PCR, and TCRdb holds only the in-frame ones, with some missing. The table includes some 60,000 clones, around 95% detected once. The material sequenced was CD4+ T cells from peripheral blood mononuclear cells, taken before pregnancy. The receptors stem from a female donor with multiple sclerosis, enrolled in a pregnancy study. CDR3s include the opening cysteine and the closing phenylalanine or tryptophan. The order of the fields is D gene, V gene, J gene, CDR3 protein. D genes are given only for firm matches.

TRBD2	TRBV2	TRBJ2-3	CASRGTSGSTSTDTQYF
TRBD1	TRBV6-5	TRBJ1-3	CASSYSTTGLRNTIYF
.	TRBV6-1	TRBJ2-5	CASSVDFWVETQYF
.	TRBV5-1	TRBJ1-1	CASSLVAQTGTEAFF
.	TRBV7-9	TRBJ2-3	CASSGGGGSADTQYF
.	TRBV6-6	TRBJ2-5	CASSLGTNQYF
.	TRBV4-2	TRBJ2-1	CASSQEEGKSDEQFF
.	TRBV5-1	TRBJ2-1	CASSLGGGANYNEQFF
.	TRBV28	TRBJ2-1	CASSPMNEQFF
TRBD2	TRBV6-6	TRBJ2-3	CASRRTSGGNTDTQYF